Given below is one T cell receptor beta chain in context. Its antigen is still unknown. The CDR3 is made up of 15 amino acids. The V gene's germline CDR1 is SGHRS and CDR2 YFSETQ. Trimming shortened V by 1 base and J by 1 base, and 12 bases separated the two germline ends. These data belong to a study of T cell responses to AZD1222 COVID-19 vaccine. On the study more broadly: Pooling was applied to second doses at about 4 or about 12 weeks.

Assay: immunoSEQ multiplex PCR; the TCRdb copy retains only in-frame clones and omits some. The table shows 95,000 to 110,000 clones, with 90% occurring only once. Study observations and caveats: Spike-specific TCRs gained breadth and depth after people received two AZD1222 doses. Most donors were white British, females outnumbered males, and clonal diversity was possibly underestimated.

The TCR comes from an adult in good health. The rearrangement uses TRBV5-1 and TRBJ2-7; D not resolved. Source: peripheral blood, taken on day 0 of AZD1222 vaccination. This CDR3 is CASSLCPGKSYEQYF. The CDR3 DNA reads TGCGCCAGCAGCTTGTGTCCAGGTAAGTCCTACGAGCAGTACTTC.